The TCR beta chain described here comes from a study of blood T cell repertoires in COVID-19. On the study more broadly: The United States, Italy and Spain were the sources of the acute and convalescent COVID-19 samples. Nucleic acid was either cDNA or gDNA, and it came from T cells, B-cell-depleted T cells, or PBMCs.

The germline gives CDR1 SGHRS, CDR2 YFSETQ. V shed 0 bases and J shed 2 bases, with 8 bases lying between them. The CDR3 contains 14 residues. Per the study methods: Estimated nucleated cell counts came from reference gene primer amplification. The table came from immunoSEQ multiplex PCR; TCRdb's copy has only in-frame clones and leaves some out. The V and J calls and clone size were taken over from that table, and D and trimming were inferred from the DNA. The table records about 160,000 clones, more than 75% of them present only once. This receptor was obtained from a man between 65 and 85 years old with acute or convalescent COVID-19. What was sequenced was peripheral blood. V and J are TRBV5-1 and TRBJ1-2, with D perhaps TRBD1 (6 bases). The CDR3 DNA reads as TGCGCCAGCAGCTTGGATCAGGGGAACTATGGCTACACCTTC. Its translation: CASSLDQGNYGYTF.